This is a list of T cell receptor beta chains from one sample in a study of cytomegalovirus exposure and HLA in healthy donors. The assay was immunoSEQ multiplex PCR, and TCRdb's table has in-frame clones only and misses some. This table holds roughly 200,000 clones, 85% found once. The material sequenced was PBMCs. Every receptor here comes from a woman aged 45-60 years in good health and CMV-seronegative. Both conserved end residues are part of each CDR3. A D gene is named only where the DNA matches it firmly. Clone size is stated in some rows and not others, as once, few, many or a class when expanded.

j_gene,d_gene,abundance,v_gene,CDR3nt,CDR3aa
TRBJ2-4,NA,once,TRBV13,TGTGCCAGCAGCTTAGACAGGGCGGCCAAAAACATTCAGTACTTC,CASSLDRAAKNIQYF
TRBJ1-2,TRBD1,once,TRBV28,TGTGCCAGCAGAGTCCCGGGACAGGGGATTGGCGGCTACACCTTC,CASRVPGQGIGGYTF
TRBJ1-5,TRBD1,NA,TRBV29-1,TGCAGCGTTAGAGGGACAGGGGAAAGCAATCAGCCCCAGCATTTT,CSVRGTGESNQPQHF
TRBJ2-2,NA,NA,TRBV28,TGTGCCAGCAGCCACGACTACCTGAACACCGGGGAGCTGTTTTTT,CASSHDYLNTGELFF
TRBJ2-7,TRBD1,NA,TRBV5-6,TGTGCCAGCAGCTGGGGACAGGGTGAATCCTACGAGCAGTACTTC,CASSWGQGESYEQYF
TRBJ1-1,NA,NA,TRBV7-2,TGTGCCAGCAGCTTACGACAGTTTAACACTGAAGCTTTCTTT,CASSLRQFNTEAFF
TRBJ2-5,TRBD2,NA,TRBV5-1,TGCGCCAGCAGCTTGGACGTAGCGGGGGAGACCCAGTACTTC,CASSLDVAGETQYF
TRBJ1-3,NA,NA,TRBV30,TGTGCCTGGAGTACAGGGACCTCTGGAAACACCATATATTTT,CAWSTGTSGNTIYF
TRBJ2-2,NA,NA,TRBV30,TGTGCCTGGAGTGTTAGGGGCCTGAACACCGGGGAGCTGTTTTTT,CAWSVRGLNTGELFF
TRBJ1-2,NA,NA,TRBV4-2,TGTGCCAGCAGCCAAGATACCAGGGCTCAGGGTGGTGGCTACACCTTC,CASSQDTRAQGGGYTF
TRBJ2-2,NA,NA,TRBV5-7,TGTGCCAGCAGCTTTAGGGGCTTGAAGGCCGGGGAGCTGTTTTTT,CASSFRGLKAGELFF
TRBJ1-2,TRBD1,NA,TRBV14,TGTGCCAGCAGCCGAGACAGGGGAGTCTATGGCTACACCTTC,CASSRDRGVYGYTF
TRBJ2-7,NA,NA,TRBV28,TGTGCCAGCCTAAAAACCGGGGCGGGAAGGTTGTACGAGCAGTACTTC,CASLKTGAGRLYEQYF
TRBJ2-1,NA,once,TRBV28,TGTGCCAGCAGTCCACCGGCGGGACCGGGCAATGAGCAGTTCTTC,CASSPPAGPGNEQFF
TRBJ2-4,TRBD2,NA,TRBV5-4,TGTGCCAGCAGCCCTGGACTAGCGGGAGAGGTAAACATTCAGTACTTC,CASSPGLAGEVNIQYF
TRBJ1-5,TRBD1,NA,TRBV15,TGTGCCACCAGCAGCATAGACAGGGGGCGAGATCAGCCCCAGCATTTT,CATSSIDRGRDQPQHF
TRBJ1-6,TRBD1,NA,TRBV7-9,TGTGCCAGCAGCTACGGACAGGCCAATTCACCCCTCCACTTT,CASSYGQANSPLHF
TRBJ2-7,NA,NA,TRBV19,TGTGCCAGTAGTAACCAGGGAGGACCCTACGAGCAGTACTTC,CASSNQGGPYEQYF
TRBJ2-1,NA,once,TRBV5-1,TGCGCCAGCAGCTTGGGTCTATCCAATGAGCAGTTCTTC,CASSLGLSNEQFF
TRBJ2-2,NA,NA,TRBV5-5,TGTGCCAGCAGCGATCAGGTTATGGCCGGGGAGCTGTTTTTT,CASSDQVMAGELFF
TRBJ1-4,NA,NA,TRBV2,TGTGCCAGCAGTGAAGCTTCAGGGCAGGAAAAACTGTTTTTT,CASSEASGQEKLFF
TRBJ2-1,TRBD1,NA,TRBV30,TGTGCCTGGACCCGTCGGTGGACAGGGACCACGACGTACAATGAGCAGTTCTTC,CAWTRRWTGTTTYNEQFF
TRBJ2-3,TRBD2,once,TRBV27,TGTGCCAGCAGTTTATGGTCCAGCGGGAGGGCCTCAGATACGCAGTATTTT,CASSLWSSGRASDTQYF
TRBJ2-2,NA,NA,TRBV27,TGTGCCAGCAGTTCCCCGGGACTCCTTACCAAGGAGCTGTTTTTT,CASSSPGLLTKELFF
TRBJ2-1,TRBD2,NA,TRBV5-1,TGCGCCAGCACCTTCGAGCGGGAGATGGAGCAGTTCTTC,CASTFEREMEQFF
TRBJ1-4,TRBD1,NA,TRBV6-1,TGTGCCAGCAATGTGAGGGGGCAGGCTGAAAAACTGTTTTTT,CASNVRGQAEKLFF
TRBJ2-3,TRBD1,NA,TRBV30,TGTGCCTGGAGTGTAGACAGGGCGCAGTATTTT,CAWSVDRAQYF
TRBJ2-1,TRBD2,NA,TRBV28,TGTGCCAGCAGGGAGACTAGCGGGAAGCAGTTCTTC,CASRETSGKQFF
TRBJ1-1,NA,NA,TRBV7-9,TGTGCCAGCAGCTTACACCTACTTGGAGATGAAGCTTTCTTT,CASSLHLLGDEAFF
TRBJ1-2,NA,NA,TRBV28,TGTGCCAGCAGTTTAAAGAGGGGGTTCGGCTACACCTTC,CASSLKRGFGYTF
TRBJ1-3,NA,NA,TRBV11-3,TGTGCCAGCAGTAAAGGGGACACCATATATTTT,CASSKGDTIYF
TRBJ1-6,TRBD1,once,TRBV11-2,TGTGCCAGCAGCAGCCGGACAGGGACTAATTCACCCCTCCACTTT,CASSSRTGTNSPLHF
TRBJ2-7,NA,NA,TRBV19,TGTGCCAGTAAAACCTCCTGGTCAGCCTACGAGCAGTACTTC,CASKTSWSAYEQYF